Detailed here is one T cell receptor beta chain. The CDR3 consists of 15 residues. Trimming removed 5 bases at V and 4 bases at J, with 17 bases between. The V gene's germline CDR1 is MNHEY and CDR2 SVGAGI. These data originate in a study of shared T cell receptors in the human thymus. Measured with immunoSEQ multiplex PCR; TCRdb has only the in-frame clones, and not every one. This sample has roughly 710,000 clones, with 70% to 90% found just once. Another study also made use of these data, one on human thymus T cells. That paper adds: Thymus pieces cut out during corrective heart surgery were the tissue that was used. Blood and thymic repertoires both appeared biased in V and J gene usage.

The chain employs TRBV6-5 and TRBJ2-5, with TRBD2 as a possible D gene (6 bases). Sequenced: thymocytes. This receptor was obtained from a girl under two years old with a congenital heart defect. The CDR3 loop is CASSSSGGRGETQYF. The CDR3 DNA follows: TGTGCCAGCAGTAGTTCCGGGGGTAGGGGAGAGACCCAGTACTTC.